What follows describes a single T cell receptor beta chain. Its matching antigen is unknown. Over chemoradiotherapy, repertoires were sampled more than once. Using immunoSEQ multiplex PCR, the repertoire was profiled, and TCRdb retains in-frame clones only, with some absent. Among about 8,700 clones listed, around two thirds were seen once. This specimen belongs to a study of chemoradiotherapy in HPV16-positive cancers. Study-level background: Candidate HPV-specific T-cell clones and common TCR motifs came from functional assays in two HPV16-positive patients. Points from the study as a whole: In HPV16-positive patients, HPV-responsive T-cell expansion tracked better recurrence-free survival. During treatment, candidate HPV-specific clones and E7-related motifs expanded in tumor.

The origin of this receptor is a human donor with HPV-associated anogenital cancer. The sample was collected from a patient who underwent chemoradiotherapy.

The DNA for the CDR3 is TGTGCCAGCGCCCCTGAGGGAGGAAACTATGGCTACACCTTC. Amino acid sequence: CASAPEGGNYGYTF. The V call is TRBV2, the J call TRBJ1-2; D unclear. Germline V CDR1 and CDR2: SNHLY, FYNNEI. V lost 8 bases and J lost 2, with 15 bases in between. The length of the CDR3 is 14 residues.